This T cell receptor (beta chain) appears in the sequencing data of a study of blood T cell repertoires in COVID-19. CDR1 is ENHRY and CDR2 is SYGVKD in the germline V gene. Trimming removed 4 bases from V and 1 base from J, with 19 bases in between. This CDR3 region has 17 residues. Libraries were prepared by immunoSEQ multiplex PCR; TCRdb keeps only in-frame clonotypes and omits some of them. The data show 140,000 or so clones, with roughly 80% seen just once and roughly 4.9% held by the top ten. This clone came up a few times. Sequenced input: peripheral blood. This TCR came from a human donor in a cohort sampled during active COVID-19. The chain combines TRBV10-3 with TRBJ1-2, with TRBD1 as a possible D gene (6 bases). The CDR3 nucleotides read TGTGCCATCAGTGTGGGCGCCCCAGGGGTGGGTAACTATGGCTACACCTTC. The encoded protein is CAISVGAPGVGNYGYTF.